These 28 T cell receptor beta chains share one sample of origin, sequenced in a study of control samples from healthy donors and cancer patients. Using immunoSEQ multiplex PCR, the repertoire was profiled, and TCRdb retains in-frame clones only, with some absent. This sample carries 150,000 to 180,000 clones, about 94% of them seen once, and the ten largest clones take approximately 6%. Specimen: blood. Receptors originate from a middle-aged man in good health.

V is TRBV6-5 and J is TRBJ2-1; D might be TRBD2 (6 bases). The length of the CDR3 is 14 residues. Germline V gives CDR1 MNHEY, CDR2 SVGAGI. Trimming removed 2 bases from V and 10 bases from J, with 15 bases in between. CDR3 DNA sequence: TGTGCCAGCAGTTACATGGGACCCGCGGGGGAGCAGTTCTTC. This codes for CASSYMGPAGEQFF.

CDR3 loop: CASSFVSTGSYGYTF. The CDR3 DNA reads TGCGCCAGCAGCTTCGTCTCGACAGGGAGCTATGGCTACACCTTC. This rearrangement joins TRBV5-1 to TRBJ1-2; 7 positions match TRBD1. V was pared by 2 bases and J by 4 bases, with 8 bases of the junction left unmatched. Per the germline V gene, CDR1 is SGHRS and CDR2 is YFSETQ. There are 15 residues in the CDR3.

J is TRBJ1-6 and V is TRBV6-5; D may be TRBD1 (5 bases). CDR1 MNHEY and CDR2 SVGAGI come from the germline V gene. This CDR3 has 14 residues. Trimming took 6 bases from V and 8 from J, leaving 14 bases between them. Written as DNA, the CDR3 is TGTGCCAGCAGGCCGGCAGGGATAGATTCACCCCTCCACTTT. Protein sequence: CASRPAGIDSPLHF.

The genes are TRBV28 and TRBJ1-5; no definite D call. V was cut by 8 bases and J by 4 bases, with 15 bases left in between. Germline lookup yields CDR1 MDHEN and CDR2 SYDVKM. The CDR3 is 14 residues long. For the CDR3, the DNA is TGTGCCAGCGGTCCATGGACCGGGAATCAGCCCCAGCATTTT. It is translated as CASGPWTGNQPQHF.

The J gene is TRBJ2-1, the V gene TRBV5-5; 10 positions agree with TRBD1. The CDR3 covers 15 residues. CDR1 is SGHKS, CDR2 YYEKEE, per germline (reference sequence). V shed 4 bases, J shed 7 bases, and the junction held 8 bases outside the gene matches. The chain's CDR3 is CASSPGTGALNEQFF. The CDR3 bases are TGTGCCAGCAGCCCAGGGACAGGGGCTTTGAATGAGCAGTTCTTC.

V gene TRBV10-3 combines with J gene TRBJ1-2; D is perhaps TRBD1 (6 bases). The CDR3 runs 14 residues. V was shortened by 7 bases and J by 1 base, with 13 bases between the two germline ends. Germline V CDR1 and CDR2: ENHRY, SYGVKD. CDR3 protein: CAIKTNRDNYGYTF. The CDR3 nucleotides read TGTGCCATCAAAACGAACAGGGATAACTATGGCTACACCTTC.

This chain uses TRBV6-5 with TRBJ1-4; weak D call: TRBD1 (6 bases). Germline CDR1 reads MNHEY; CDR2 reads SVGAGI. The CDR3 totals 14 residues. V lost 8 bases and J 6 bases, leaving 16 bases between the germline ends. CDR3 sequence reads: CASLSRGSDEKLFF. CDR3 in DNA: TGTGCCAGCCTTTCCAGGGGATCCGATGAAAAACTGTTTTTT.

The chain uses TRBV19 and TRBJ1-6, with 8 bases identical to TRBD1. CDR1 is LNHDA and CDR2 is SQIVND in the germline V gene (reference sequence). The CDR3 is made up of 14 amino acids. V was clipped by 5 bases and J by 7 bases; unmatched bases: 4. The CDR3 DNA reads TGTGCCAGTAGTTGGGGACAGGAAAATTCACCCCTCCACTTT. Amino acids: CASSWGQENSPLHF.

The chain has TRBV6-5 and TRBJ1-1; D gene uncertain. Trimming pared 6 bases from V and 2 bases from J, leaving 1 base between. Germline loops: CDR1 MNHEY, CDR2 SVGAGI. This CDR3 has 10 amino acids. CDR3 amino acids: CASRNTEAFF. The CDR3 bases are TGTGCCAGCAGAAACACTGAAGCTTTCTTT.

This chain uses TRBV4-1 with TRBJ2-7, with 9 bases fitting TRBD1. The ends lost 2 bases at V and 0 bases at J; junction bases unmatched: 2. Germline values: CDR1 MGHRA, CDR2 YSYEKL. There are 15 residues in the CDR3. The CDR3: CASSQMTGGSYEQYF. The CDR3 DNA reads TGCGCCAGCAGCCAAATGACAGGGGGCTCCTACGAGCAGTACTTC.

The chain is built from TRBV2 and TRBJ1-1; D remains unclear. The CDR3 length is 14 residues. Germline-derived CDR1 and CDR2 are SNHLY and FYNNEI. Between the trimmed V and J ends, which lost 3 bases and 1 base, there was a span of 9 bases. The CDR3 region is CASSDPTWNTEAFF. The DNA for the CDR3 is TGTGCCAGCAGTGACCCGACTTGGAACACTGAAGCTTTCTTT.

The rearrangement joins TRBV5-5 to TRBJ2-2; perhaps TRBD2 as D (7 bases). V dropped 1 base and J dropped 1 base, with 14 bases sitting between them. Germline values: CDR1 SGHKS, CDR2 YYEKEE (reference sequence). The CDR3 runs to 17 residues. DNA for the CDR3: TGTGCCAGCAGCTTGATCGGGGGGCAAAAGAACACCGGGGAGCTGTTTTTT. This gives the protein CASSLIGGQKNTGELFF.

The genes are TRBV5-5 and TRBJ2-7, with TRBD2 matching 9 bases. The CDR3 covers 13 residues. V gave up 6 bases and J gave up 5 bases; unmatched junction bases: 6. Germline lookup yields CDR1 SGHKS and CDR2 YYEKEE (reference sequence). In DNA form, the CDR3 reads TGTGCCAGCATCCGAGCGGGGGGCGACGAGCAGTACTTC. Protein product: CASIRAGGDEQYF. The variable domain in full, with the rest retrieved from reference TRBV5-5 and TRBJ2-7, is DAGVTQSPTHLIKTRGQQVTLRCSPISGHKSVSWYQQVLGQGPQFIFQYYEKEERGRGNFPDRFSARQFPNYSSELNVNALLLGDSALYLCASIRAGGDEQYFGPGTRLTVT.

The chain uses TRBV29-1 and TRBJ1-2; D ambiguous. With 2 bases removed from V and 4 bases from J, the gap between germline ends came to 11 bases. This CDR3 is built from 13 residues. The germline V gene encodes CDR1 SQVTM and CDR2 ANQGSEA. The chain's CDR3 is CSVEPNSGYGYTF. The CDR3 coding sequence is TGCAGCGTTGAACCCAACAGCGGCTATGGCTACACCTTC.

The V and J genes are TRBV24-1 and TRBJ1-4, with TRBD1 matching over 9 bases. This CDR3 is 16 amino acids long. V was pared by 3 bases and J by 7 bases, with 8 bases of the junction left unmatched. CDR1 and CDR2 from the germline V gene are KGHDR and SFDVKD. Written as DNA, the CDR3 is TGTGCCACCAGTGATCGGGACAGGGCCTGGGGTGAAAAACTGTTTTTT. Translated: CATSDRDRAWGEKLFF.

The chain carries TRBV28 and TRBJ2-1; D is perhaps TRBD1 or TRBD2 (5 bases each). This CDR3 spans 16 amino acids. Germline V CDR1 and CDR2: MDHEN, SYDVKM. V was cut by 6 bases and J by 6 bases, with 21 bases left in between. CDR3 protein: CASSLLIRDRVNEQFF. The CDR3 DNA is TGTGCCAGCAGCCTACTTATCCGGGACCGTGTCAATGAGCAGTTCTTC.

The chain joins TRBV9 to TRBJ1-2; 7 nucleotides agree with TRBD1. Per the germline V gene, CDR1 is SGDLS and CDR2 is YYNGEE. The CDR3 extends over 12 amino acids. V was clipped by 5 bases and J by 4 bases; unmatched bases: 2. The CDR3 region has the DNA TGTGCCAGCAGTCAGGGGGTCTATGGCTACACCTTC. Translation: CASSQGVYGYTF.

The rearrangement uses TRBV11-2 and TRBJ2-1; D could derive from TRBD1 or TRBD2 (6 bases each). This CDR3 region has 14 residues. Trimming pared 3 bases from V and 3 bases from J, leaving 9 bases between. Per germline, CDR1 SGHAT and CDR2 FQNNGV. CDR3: CASSFGGSYNEQFF. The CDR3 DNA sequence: TGTGCCAGCAGCTTCGGGGGCAGCTACAATGAGCAGTTCTTC.

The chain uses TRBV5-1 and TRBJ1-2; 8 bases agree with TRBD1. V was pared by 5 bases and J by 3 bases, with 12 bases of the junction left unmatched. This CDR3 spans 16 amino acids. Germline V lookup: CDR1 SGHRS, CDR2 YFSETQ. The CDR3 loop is CASRPNRGAVDYGYTF. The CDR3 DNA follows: TGCGCCAGCAGACCCAACAGGGGGGCTGTGGACTATGGCTACACCTTC.

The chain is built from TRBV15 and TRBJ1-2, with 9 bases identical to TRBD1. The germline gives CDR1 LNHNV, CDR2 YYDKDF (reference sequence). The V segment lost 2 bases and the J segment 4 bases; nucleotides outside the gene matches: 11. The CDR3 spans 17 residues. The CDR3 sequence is CATSRSRDRAFVYGYTF. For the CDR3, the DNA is TGTGCCACCAGCAGATCCCGGGACAGGGCTTTTGTCTATGGCTACACCTTC.

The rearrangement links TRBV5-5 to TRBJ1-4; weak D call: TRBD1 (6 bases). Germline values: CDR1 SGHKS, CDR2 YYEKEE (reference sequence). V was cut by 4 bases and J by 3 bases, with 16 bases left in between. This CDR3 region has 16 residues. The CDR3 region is CASSPSIGGPNEKLFF. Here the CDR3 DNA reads TGTGCCAGCAGCCCCTCCATTGGGGGGCCTAATGAAAAACTGTTTTTT.

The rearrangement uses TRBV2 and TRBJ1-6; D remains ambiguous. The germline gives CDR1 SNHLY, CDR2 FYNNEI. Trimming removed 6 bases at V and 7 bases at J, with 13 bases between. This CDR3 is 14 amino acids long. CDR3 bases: TGTGCCAGCAGGCGACGGGTAGCAAATTCACCCCTCCACTTT. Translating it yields CASRRRVANSPLHF. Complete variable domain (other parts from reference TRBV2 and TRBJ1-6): EPEVTQTPSHQVTQMGQEVILRCVPISNHLYFYWYRQILGQKVEFLVSFYNNEISEKSEIFDDQFSVERPDGSNFTLKIRSTKLEDSAMYFCASRRRVANSPLHFGNGTRLTVT.

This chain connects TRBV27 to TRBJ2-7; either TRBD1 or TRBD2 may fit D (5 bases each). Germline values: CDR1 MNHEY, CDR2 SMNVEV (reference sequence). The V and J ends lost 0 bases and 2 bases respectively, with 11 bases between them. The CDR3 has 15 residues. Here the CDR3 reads CASSLSAGRTYEQYF. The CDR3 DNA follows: TGTGCCAGCAGTTTATCGGCAGGGAGAACCTACGAGCAGTACTTC.

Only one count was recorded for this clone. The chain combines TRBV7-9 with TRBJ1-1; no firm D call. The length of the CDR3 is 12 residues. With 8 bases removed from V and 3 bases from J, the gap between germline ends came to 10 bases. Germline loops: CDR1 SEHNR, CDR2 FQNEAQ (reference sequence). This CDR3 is CASLQSDTEAFF. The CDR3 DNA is TGTGCCAGCCTCCAGTCCGACACTGAAGCTTTCTTT. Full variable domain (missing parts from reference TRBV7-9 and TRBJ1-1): DTGVSQNPRHKITKRGQNVTFRCDPISEHNRLYWYRQTLGQGPEFLTYFQNEAQLEKSRLLSDRFSAERPKGSFSTLEIQRTEQGDSAMYLCASLQSDTEAFFGQGTRLTVV.

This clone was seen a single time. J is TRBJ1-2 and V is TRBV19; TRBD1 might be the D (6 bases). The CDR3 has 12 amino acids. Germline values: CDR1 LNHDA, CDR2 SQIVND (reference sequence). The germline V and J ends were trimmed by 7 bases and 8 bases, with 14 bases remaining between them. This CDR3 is CASTQTGLGYTF. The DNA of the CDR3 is TGTGCCAGTACCCAGACAGGACTCGGCTACACCTTC.

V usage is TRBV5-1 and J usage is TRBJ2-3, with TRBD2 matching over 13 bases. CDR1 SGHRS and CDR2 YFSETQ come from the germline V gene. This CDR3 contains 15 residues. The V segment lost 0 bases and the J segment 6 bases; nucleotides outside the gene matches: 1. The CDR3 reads CASSLETSGGDTQYF. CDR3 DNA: TGCGCCAGCAGCTTGGAGACTAGCGGGGGGGATACGCAGTATTTT.

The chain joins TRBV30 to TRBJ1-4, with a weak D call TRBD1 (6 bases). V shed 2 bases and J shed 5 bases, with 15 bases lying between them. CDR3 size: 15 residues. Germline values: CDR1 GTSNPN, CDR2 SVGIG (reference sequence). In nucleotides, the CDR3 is TGTGCCTGGAGTTCACAGGTGGGGGCGAATGAAAAACTGTTTTTT. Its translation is CAWSSQVGANEKLFF.

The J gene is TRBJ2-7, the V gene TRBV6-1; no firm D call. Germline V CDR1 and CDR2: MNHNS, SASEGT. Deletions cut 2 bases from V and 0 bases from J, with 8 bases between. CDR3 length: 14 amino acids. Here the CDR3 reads CASSERQISYEQYF. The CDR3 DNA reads TGTGCCAGCAGTGAACGACAAATCTCCTACGAGCAGTACTTC.